This T cell receptor beta chain was sequenced during a study of cytotoxic CD8 clonotypes in ibrutinib-treated CLL. Germline CDR1 SGHTA, CDR2 FQGNSA. CDR3 length: 12 residues. V was cut by 2 bases and J by 11 bases, with 10 bases left in between. Repertoires were generated with immunoSEQ multiplex PCR, while TCRdb's copy carries only in-frame clones and drops some. The sample lists 130,000 or so clones, approximately 77% seen once, with less than 30% in the top ten. V usage is TRBV7-2 and J usage is TRBJ1-3; no clear D. The sample was PBMCs, taken after 12 months of ibrutinib treatment. The source of this sequence is a human donor with chronic lymphocytic leukemia. This chain's CDR3 is CASSLYPIAIYF. DNA for the CDR3: TGTGCCAGCAGCTTATACCCAATCGCCATATATTTT.